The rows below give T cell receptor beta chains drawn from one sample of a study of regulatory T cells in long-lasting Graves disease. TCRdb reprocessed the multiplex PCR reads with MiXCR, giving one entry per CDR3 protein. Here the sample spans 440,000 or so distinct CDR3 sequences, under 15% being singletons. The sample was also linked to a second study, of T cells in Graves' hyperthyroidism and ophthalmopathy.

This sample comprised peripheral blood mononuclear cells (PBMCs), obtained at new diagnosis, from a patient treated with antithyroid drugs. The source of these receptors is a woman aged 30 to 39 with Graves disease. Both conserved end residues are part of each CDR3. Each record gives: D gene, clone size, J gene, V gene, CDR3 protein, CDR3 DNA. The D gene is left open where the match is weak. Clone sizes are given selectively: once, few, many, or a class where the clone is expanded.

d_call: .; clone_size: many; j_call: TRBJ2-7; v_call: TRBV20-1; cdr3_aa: CSALQDYGQYF; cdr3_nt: TGCAGTGCTTTACAGGACTACGGGCAGTACTTC
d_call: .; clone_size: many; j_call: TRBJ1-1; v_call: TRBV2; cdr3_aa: CANTRLGLNTEAFF; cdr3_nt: TGTGCCAACACCCGCCTGGGCCTGAACACTGAAGCTTTCTTT
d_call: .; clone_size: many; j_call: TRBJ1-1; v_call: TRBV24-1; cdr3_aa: CATRDGRTDEAFF; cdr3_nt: TGTGCCACCAGGGACGGCAGAACAGATGAAGCTTTCTTT
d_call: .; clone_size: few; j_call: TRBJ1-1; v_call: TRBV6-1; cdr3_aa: CASKERGYTEAFF; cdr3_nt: TGTGCCAGCAAAGAGAGGGGCTACACTGAAGCTTTCTTT
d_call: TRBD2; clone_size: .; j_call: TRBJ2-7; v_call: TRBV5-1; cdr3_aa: CASRQGLAGGRFEQYF; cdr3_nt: TGCGCCAGCAGACAAGGACTAGCGGGAGGGCGCTTCGAGCAGTACTTC
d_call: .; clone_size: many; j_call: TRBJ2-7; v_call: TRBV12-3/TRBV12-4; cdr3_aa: CASSFQGLSYEQYF; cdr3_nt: TGTGCCAGCAGTTTCCAGGGCCTCTCCTACGAGCAGTACTTC
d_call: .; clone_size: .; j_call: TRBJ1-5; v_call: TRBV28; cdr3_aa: CASSLRENSNQPQHF; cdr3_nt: TGTGCCAGCAGTTTGAGGGAGAATAGCAATCAGCCCCAGCATTTT
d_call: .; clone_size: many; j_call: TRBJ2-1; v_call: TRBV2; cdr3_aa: CASMFGTPPPYNEQFF; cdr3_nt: TGTGCCAGCATGTTTGGGACTCCTCCTCCCTACAATGAGCAGTTCTTC
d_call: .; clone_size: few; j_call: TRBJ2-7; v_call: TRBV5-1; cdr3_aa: CASSLERVQYF; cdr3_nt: TGCGCCAGCAGCTTGGAGAGGGTGCAGTACTTC
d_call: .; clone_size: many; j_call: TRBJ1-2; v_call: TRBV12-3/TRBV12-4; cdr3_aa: CASSPRPGTNYGYTF; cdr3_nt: TGTGCCAGCAGTCCCAGACCGGGGACTAACTATGGCTACACCTTC
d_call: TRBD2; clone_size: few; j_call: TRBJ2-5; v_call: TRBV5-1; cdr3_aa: CASSLAGAGGAETQYF; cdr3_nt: TGCGCCAGCAGCTTGGCCGGGGCGGGAGGGGCGGAGACCCAGTACTTC
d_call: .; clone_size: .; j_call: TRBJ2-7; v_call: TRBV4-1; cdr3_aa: CASSPNSGYYEQYF; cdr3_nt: TGCGCCAGCAGCCCTAATAGCGGATACTACGAGCAGTACTTC
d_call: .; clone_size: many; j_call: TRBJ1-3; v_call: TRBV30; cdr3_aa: CAWSTTNSGNTIYF; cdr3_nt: TGTGCCTGGTCGACGACTAACTCTGGAAACACCATATATTTT
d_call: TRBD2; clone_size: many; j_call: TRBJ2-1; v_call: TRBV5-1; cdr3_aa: CASSLRSGGMYNEQFF; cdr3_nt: TGCGCCAGCAGCTTGCGTTCGGGAGGTATGTACAATGAGCAGTTCTTC
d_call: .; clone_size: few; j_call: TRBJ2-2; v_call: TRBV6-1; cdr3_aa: CATIRRASTGELFF; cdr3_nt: TGTGCCACCATACGGAGGGCCTCCACCGGGGAGCTGTTTTTT
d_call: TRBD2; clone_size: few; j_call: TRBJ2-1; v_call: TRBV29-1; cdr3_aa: CSVELAGGKSYNEQFF; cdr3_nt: TGCAGCGTTGAGCTAGCGGGAGGGAAGTCCTACAATGAGCAGTTCTTC
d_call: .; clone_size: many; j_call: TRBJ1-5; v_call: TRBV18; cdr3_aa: CASSPPVLRGSQPQHF; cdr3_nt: TGTGCCAGCTCACCACCGGTTCTAAGAGGGAGTCAGCCCCAGCATTTT
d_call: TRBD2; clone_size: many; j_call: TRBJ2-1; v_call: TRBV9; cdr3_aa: CASRASGSEYNEQFF; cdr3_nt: TGTGCCAGCAGGGCCAGCGGGAGCGAATACAATGAGCAGTTCTTC
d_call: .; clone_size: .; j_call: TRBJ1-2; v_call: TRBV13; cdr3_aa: CASSPPGRSNYGYTF; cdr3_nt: TGTGCCAGCAGCCCCCCGGGACGGAGTAACTATGGCTACACCTTC
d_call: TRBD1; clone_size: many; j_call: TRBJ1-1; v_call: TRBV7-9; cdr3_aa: CASSSSRTGDTEAFF; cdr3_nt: TGTGCCAGCAGCTCTAGTAGGACAGGGGACACTGAAGCTTTCTTT
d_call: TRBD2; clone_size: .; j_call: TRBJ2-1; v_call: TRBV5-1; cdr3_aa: CASSYAGLAGVYNEQFF; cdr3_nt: TGCGCCAGCAGCTATGCGGGACTAGCGGGAGTCTACAATGAGCAGTTCTTC
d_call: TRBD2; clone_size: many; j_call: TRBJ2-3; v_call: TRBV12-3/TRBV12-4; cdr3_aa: CASTPYGGRGTDTQYF; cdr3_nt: TGTGCCAGCACCCCTTACGGGGGGAGGGGCACAGATACGCAGTATTTT
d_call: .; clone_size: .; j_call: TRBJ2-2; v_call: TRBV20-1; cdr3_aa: CSGRSNGELFF; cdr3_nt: TGCAGTGGTCGCTCAAACGGGGAGCTGTTTTTT
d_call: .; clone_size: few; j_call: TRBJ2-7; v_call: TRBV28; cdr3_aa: CASSLIANGYEQYF; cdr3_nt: TGTGCCAGCAGTTTGATCGCAAATGGCTACGAGCAGTACTTC
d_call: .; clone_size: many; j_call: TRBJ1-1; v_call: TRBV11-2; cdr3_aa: CASTKFTEAFF; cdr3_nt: TGTGCCAGCACTAAATTCACTGAAGCTTTCTTT